The clone carrying this T cell receptor beta chain was detected ten times or more. As it was prepared, the TCRbeta library received unique molecular identifiers. MiXCR, run by TCRdb on the PCR reads, gives a single entry per CDR3 protein. The sample shows roughly 24,000 distinct CDR3 sequences, approximately 11% of them seen only once. V was cut by 4 bases and J by 3 bases, with 15 bases left in between. The CDR3 spans 15 residues. The data are from a study of T-cell reconstitution after alpha-beta-depleted transplantation in children. The rearrangement joins TRBV12-3 or TRBV12-4 to TRBJ1-2; D is unclear. Sample: PBMCs from the stem cell graft donor, taken from the stem cell graft. The sequence was obtained from a human donor who donated a stem cell graft to a child with chronic granulomatous disease. DNA for the CDR3: TGTGCCAGCAGTTCGGGTCCGCTGCCGTACTATGGCTACACCTTC. Its translation: CASSSGPLPYYGYTF.